The 32 T cell receptor beta chains below were found in one sample sequenced in a study of blood T cell repertoires in COVID-19. Repertoires were generated with immunoSEQ multiplex PCR, while TCRdb's copy carries only in-frame clones and drops some. The sample shows 88,000 or so clones, 70% to 80% of them seen only once. Sequencing was performed on peripheral blood. The source is a human donor in a cohort sampled during active COVID-19.

J is TRBJ2-5 and V is TRBV11-2; D might be TRBD1 (5 bases). V lost 5 bases to trimming and J lost 0 bases, with 10 bases between them. The CDR3 has 14 amino acids. Germline V gene sequence: CDR1 SGHAT, CDR2 FQNNGV. CDR3 residues: CASSDRQNQETQYF. CDR3 sequence (DNA): TGTGCCAGCAGCGACCGACAGAACCAAGAGACCCAGTACTTC.

The chain couples TRBV6-4 to TRBJ2-1, with 9 positions matching TRBD2. V was clipped by 0 bases and J by 7 bases; unmatched bases: 7. Per the germline V gene, CDR1 is MRHNA and CDR2 is SNTAGT. The CDR3 has 16 amino acids. CDR3 coding DNA: TGTGCCAGCAGTGACTCTTTAGGGACTAGCAGGAATGAGCAGTTCTTC. It specifies CASSDSLGTSRNEQFF.

The gene calls are TRBV27 and TRBJ2-7, with a possible D match to TRBD2 (5 bases). CDR1 and CDR2 from the germline V gene are MNHEY and SMNVEV (reference sequence). V lost 9 bases to trimming and J lost 1 base, with 16 bases between them. This CDR3 has 14 residues. CDR3 residues: CASKSISGSYEQYF. Here the CDR3 DNA reads TGTGCCAGTAAAAGTATTTCGGGGTCCTACGAGCAGTACTTC.

As concerns this clone: A read error may produce the germline difference seen at one junction end. This chain uses TRBV29-1 with TRBJ1-1; D perhaps matches TRBD1 (6 bases). The CDR3 runs to 15 residues. CDR1 is SQVTM, CDR2 ANQGSEA, per germline. For the CDR3, the DNA is TGCAGCGTAGAAGGGGGAGGGAGTAAGAACACTGAAGCTTTCTTT. Its translation is CSVEGGGSKNTEAFF.

The chain employs TRBV11-2 and TRBJ2-3; 11 bases agree with TRBD2. The CDR3 spans 15 residues. Germline CDR1 SGHAT, CDR2 FQNNGV. V was pared by 5 bases and J by 5 bases, with 6 bases of the junction left unmatched. CDR3 in DNA: TGTGCCAGCAGCGTTAGCGGGAGGGCCGGAGATACGCAGTATTTT. As protein: CASSVSGRAGDTQYF.

This chain links TRBV4-1 with TRBJ1-4; no clear D. CDR3 length: 13 amino acids. V was trimmed by 2 bases and J by 10 bases, leaving 11 bases between them. Germline V CDR1 and CDR2: MGHRA, YSYEKL. CDR3 residues: CASSQPSGGKLFF. As DNA, the CDR3 is TGCGCCAGCAGCCAACCATCGGGAGGAAAACTGTTTTTT.

The chain combines TRBV11-2 with TRBJ2-3; a weak D match, TRBD1 (6 bases). V gave up 6 bases and J gave up 3 bases, with 10 bases separating them. CDR1 is SGHAT, CDR2 FQNNGV, per germline. The CDR3 loop spans 13 amino acids. DNA of the CDR3: TGTGCCAGCAGTCCAGGGGAAACAGATACGCAGTATTTT. Protein sequence: CASSPGETDTQYF.

This chain connects TRBV6-5 to TRBJ1-5, with TRBD1 identical over 9 bases. The CDR3 totals 13 residues. Germline-derived CDR1 and CDR2 are MNHEY and SVGAGI. V lost 11 bases, J lost 5 bases, and 7 bases stayed unmatched. The CDR3 region is CASTTGGHQPQHF. The CDR3 region has the DNA TGTGCCTCGACTACAGGGGGCCATCAGCCCCAGCATTTT.

The CDR3 loop is CASSWGLAGNEQFF. The CDR3 DNA follows: TGTGCCAGCAGCTGGGGACTAGCGGGGAATGAGCAGTTCTTC. The rearrangement joins TRBV7-9 to TRBJ2-1; 13 bases align to TRBD2. This CDR3 has 14 residues. Germline CDR1 and CDR2: SEHNR and FQNEAQ (reference sequence). The V and J ends lost 4 bases and 7 bases, in that order; junction bases with no gene match: 1.

This chain joins TRBV19 and TRBJ2-1, with D possibly matching TRBD1 (7 bases). Germline assignment: CDR1 LNHDA and CDR2 SQIVND (reference sequence). CDR3 length equals 18 residues. V dropped 0 bases and J dropped 7 bases, with 22 bases sitting between them. The CDR3: CASSIEANGGGSENEQFF. CDR3 DNA: TGTGCCAGTAGTATAGAGGCCAACGGAGGGGGCTCCGAGAATGAGCAGTTCTTC.

J is TRBJ1-1 and V is TRBV6-2 or TRBV6-3, with D possibly matching TRBD1 (5 bases). With 4 bases removed from V and 7 bases from J, the gap between germline ends came to 16 bases. Germline CDR1 is MNHEY and CDR2 is SVGEGT. This CDR3 contains 14 residues. The CDR3 protein is CASSFQGTLFEAFF. CDR3 sequence (DNA): TGTGCCAGCAGTTTTCAGGGCACCCTTTTTGAAGCTTTCTTT.

The V and J genes are TRBV6-4 and TRBJ2-1; 11 nucleotides align to TRBD1. CDR3 length equals 15 residues. V shed 3 bases and J 6 bases; nucleotides not matched to a gene: 4. The germline V gene encodes CDR1 MRHNA and CDR2 SNTAGT. The CDR3 loop is CASSEAGTGGNEQFF. In nucleotides, the CDR3 is TGTGCCAGCAGTGAGGCCGGGACAGGGGGCAATGAGCAGTTCTTC.

The genes are TRBV6-1 and TRBJ2-7; TRBD2 matches 8 bases. CDR1 and CDR2 from the germline V gene are MNHNS and SASEGT. The V gene end was trimmed by 2 bases and the J gene end by 2 bases; junction bases not matched to a gene: 8. This CDR3 contains 16 residues. In nucleotides, the CDR3 is TGTGCCAGCAGTGAATTCCTTAGCGGGGAAACCTACGAGCAGTACTTC. Protein sequence: CASSEFLSGETYEQYF.

J is TRBJ2-7 and V is TRBV15, with 9 positions matching TRBD1. CDR1 LNHNV and CDR2 YYDKDF come from the germline V gene (reference sequence). J was trimmed by 6 bases and V by 3 bases; bases with no gene match: 9. The CDR3 totals 15 residues. This CDR3 reads CATSSRDRARVEQYF. For the CDR3, the DNA is TGTGCCACCAGCAGCCGGGACAGGGCGCGTGTCGAGCAGTACTTC.

The CDR3, as DNA: TGTGCCAGCAGCCTTCCCGGACAGGGGGAGCAGTACTTC. Protein product: CASSLPGQGEQYF. The chain links TRBV3-1 (or the pseudogene TRBV3-2) to TRBJ2-7; 9 positions agree with TRBD1. After removal of 4 bases from V and 7 bases from J, the junction contained 5 bases not matched to a gene. This CDR3 is built from 13 residues. Germline V gene data show CDR1 as LGHDT and CDR2 as YNNKEL (reference sequence).

A note on this clone: A much larger clonotype is one base distant, so this may be a read error. The chain uses TRBV7-8 and TRBJ2-1; the D gene is possibly TRBD2 (7 bases). Trimming shortened V by 0 bases and J by 7 bases, and 10 bases separated the two germline ends. The CDR3 is 14 amino acids. Germline-derived CDR1 and CDR2 are SGHVS and FQNEAQ. The CDR3 DNA follows: TGTGCCAGCAGCTTAGCGGGAGGGGGAAATGAGCAGTTCTTC. Translating it yields CASSLAGGGNEQFF.

This chain joins TRBV7-6 and TRBJ2-2; 7 bases match TRBD1. The CDR3 has 15 amino acids. Germline-derived CDR1 and CDR2 are SGHVS and FNYEAQ. V lost 4 bases, J lost 0 bases, and 2 bases stayed unmatched. The DNA for the CDR3 is TGTGCCAGCAGCTCCACAGGGGCGAACACCGGGGAGCTGTTTTTT. Its translation is CASSSTGANTGELFF.

This chain joins TRBV29-1 and TRBJ2-6; D perhaps matches TRBD2 (5 bases). Between the trimmed V and J ends, which lost 3 bases and 3 bases, there was a span of 9 bases. In germline, CDR1 is SQVTM, CDR2 ANQGSEA. This CDR3 has 14 amino acids. This CDR3 reads CSVDGVDGANVLTF. CDR3 bases: TGCAGCGTTGACGGGGTTGATGGGGCCAACGTCCTGACTTTC.

The chain links TRBV4-2 to TRBJ1-5; possibly TRBD1 for D (5 bases). The CDR3 is made up of 20 amino acids. Germline lookup yields CDR1 LGHNA and CDR2 YNFKEQ. The V end was cut by 1 base, the J end by 0 bases, with 22 bases between. The CDR3 sequence: CASSQVFAGLAGPSNQPQHF. CDR3 DNA sequence: TGTGCCAGCAGCCAAGTATTTGCTGGTTTGGCGGGGCCTAGCAATCAGCCCCAGCATTTT.

The gene calls are TRBV6-5 and TRBJ2-7, with D tentatively TRBD1 (6 bases). Trimming shortened V by 6 bases and J by 3 bases, and 12 bases separated the two germline ends. CDR1 and CDR2 (germline): MNHEY, SVGAGI. The CDR3 runs to 13 residues. This CDR3 is CASRPPGHYEQYF. Written as DNA, the CDR3 is TGTGCCAGCAGGCCTCCGGGACACTACGAGCAGTACTTC.

This clone was detected only a few times. The rearrangement links TRBV9 to TRBJ2-7; D is unresolved. The V gene's germline CDR1 is SGDLS and CDR2 YYNGEE. CDR3 size: 16 residues. Trimming pared 4 bases from V and 6 bases from J, leaving 23 bases between. This CDR3 is CASSSEQAFALGEQYF. For the CDR3, the DNA is TGTGCCAGCAGCTCCGAACAAGCGTTCGCCCTAGGCGAGCAGTACTTC.

V gene TRBV10-3 combines with J gene TRBJ1-1; 8 bases are shared with TRBD1. The CDR3 length is 14 residues. Germline-derived CDR1 and CDR2 are ENHRY and SYGVKD. Unmatched junction bases numbered 2, after V lost 4 bases and J lost 1 base. CDR3 region: CAISGTGRNTEAFF. The CDR3 DNA is TGTGCCATCAGTGGGACAGGGAGGAACACTGAAGCTTTCTTT.

This clone was counted many times. The CDR3 DNA reads TGCGCCAGCAGCCCGGGGGAGGGACTAGCGGGATTGCGGGAGACCCAGTACTTC. It specifies CASSPGEGLAGLRETQYF. The rearrangement joins TRBV4-3 to TRBJ2-5, with TRBD2 matching over 13 bases. Germline V lookup: CDR1 LGHNA, CDR2 YSLEER. V lost 4 bases and J lost 5; bases outside the gene matches: 13. CDR3 length: 18 amino acids.

V and J are TRBV10-3 and TRBJ1-4; D uncertain. The CDR3 loop spans 13 amino acids. The germline V gene encodes CDR1 ENHRY and CDR2 SYGVKD. With 4 bases removed from V and 0 bases from J, the gap between germline ends came to 3 bases. The CDR3 region is CAISVATNEKLFF. For the CDR3, the DNA is TGTGCCATCAGTGTAGCAACTAATGAAAAACTGTTTTTT.

The J gene is TRBJ1-2, the V gene TRBV6-5; 10 bases are shared with TRBD1. There are 14 residues in the CDR3. V was pared by 2 bases and J by 7 bases, with 4 bases of the junction left unmatched. Germline-derived CDR1 and CDR2 are MNHEY and SVGAGI. Here the CDR3 reads CASSYGDRGAGYTF. CDR3 coding DNA: TGTGCCAGCAGTTACGGGGACAGGGGCGCTGGCTACACCTTC.

This sequence joins TRBV20-1 and TRBJ1-2; 7 bases are a match to TRBD1. The trim removed 7 bases at V and 5 bases at J, leaving 4 bases unmatched. CDR1 and CDR2 from the germline V gene are DFQATT and SNEGSKA (reference sequence). This CDR3 has 11 amino acids. Here the CDR3 reads CSVLTGYGYTF. CDR3 DNA: TGCAGTGTCCTGACAGGGTATGGCTACACCTTC.

The chain is built from TRBV19 and TRBJ2-1, with a possible D match to TRBD2 (5 bases). CDR1 is LNHDA and CDR2 is SQIVND in the germline V gene (reference sequence). This CDR3 contains 16 residues. V dropped 4 bases and J dropped 0 bases, with 13 bases sitting between them. CDR3 bases: TGTGCCAGTAGTACCTTCTCGGCGGGCTCCTACAATGAGCAGTTCTTC. This encodes CASSTFSAGSYNEQFF. Together with reference TRBV19 and TRBJ2-1, the CDR3 gives the full variable domain: DGGITQSPKYLFRKEGQNVTLSCEQNLNHDAMYWYRQDPGQGLRLIYYSQIVNDFQKGDIAEGYSVSREKKESFPLTVTSAQKNPTAFYLCASSTFSAGSYNEQFFGPGTRLTVL.

The chain combines TRBV7-2 with TRBJ2-1, with 7 positions matching TRBD1. Germline assignment: CDR1 SGHTA and CDR2 FQGNSA. Trimming took 4 bases from V and 10 from J; bases not matched to a gene: 13. This CDR3 is 15 amino acids long. In nucleotides, the CDR3 is TGTGCCAGCAGCTCCCCACCCTACGGACAGGAAGAGCAGTTCTTC. Translation gives CASSSPPYGQEEQFF.

The chain has TRBV2 and TRBJ2-4, with D possibly being TRBD2 (6 bases). V lost 7 bases and J 8 bases, leaving 18 bases between the germline ends. Germline V gene lookup returns CDR1 SNHLY and CDR2 FYNNEI. The CDR3 runs to 14 residues. The CDR3 protein is CASTPQGPGDIQYF. The CDR3, as DNA: TGTGCCAGCACACCCCAGGGCCCGGGAGACATTCAGTACTTC.

This sequence joins TRBV24-1 and TRBJ2-5; 11 nucleotides align to TRBD2. The CDR3 loop spans 15 amino acids. Germline V gene lookup returns CDR1 KGHDR and CDR2 SFDVKD. Trimming took 12 bases from V and 5 from J; bases not matched to a gene: 13. CDR3 in amino acids: CAVTSGNDPGETQYF. DNA for the CDR3: TGTGCCGTGACTAGCGGGAACGACCCCGGGGAGACCCAGTACTTC.

The DNA for the CDR3 is TGTGCCACCAGCAGAGCGGGGGGCAGGGCTAGCGGAAGGGGCAATGAGCAGTTCTTC. It is translated as CATSRAGGRASGRGNEQFF. This chain connects TRBV15 to TRBJ2-1; possibly TRBD2 for D (7 bases). Germline CDR1 reads LNHNV; CDR2 reads YYDKDF (reference sequence). There are 19 residues in the CDR3. Between the trimmed V and J ends, which lost 1 base and 6 bases, there was a span of 25 bases.

This chain connects TRBV9 to TRBJ2-7; 8 nucleotides line up with TRBD2. The CDR3 covers 14 residues. Germline V lookup: CDR1 SGDLS, CDR2 YYNGEE. V was clipped by 3 bases and J by 9 bases; unmatched bases: 11. The CDR3 loop is CASSAQDSSGRQYF. Here the CDR3 DNA reads TGTGCCAGCAGCGCCCAAGATTCGAGCGGGAGGCAGTACTTC.